The T cell receptor beta chain described here comes from a study of blood T cells in healthy people across ages. The CDR3 is 13 residues long. CDR1 and CDR2 (germline): MDHEN, SYDVKM. Together with a sample-barcoded 5' primer, a J-beta primer mix was included in a second PCR lasting about 6 to 12 cycles. TCRdb re-analysed the 5' RACE reads in MiXCR, keeping a single row per CDR3 protein. The table lists about 780,000 distinct CDR3 sequences, roughly 25% of them singletons, with roughly 3.1% in the top ten. As regards this clonotype: The junction departs from germline at one end; a sequencing error may be responsible.

These data also formed part of another study, on T cells of mothers and their children.

The receptor's source is a boy between 10 and 17 years old in good health. The chain employs TRBV28 and TRBJ2-5, with D possibly called TRBD1 or TRBD2 (5 bases each). Sequenced: blood. The CDR3 region has the DNA TGTACCAGCAGCCCAGGGCGTCAGGAGGCCCAGTACTTC. Its translation is CTSSPGRQEAQYF. Looking up the rest from reference TRBV28 and TRBJ2-5 gives the full variable domain: DVKVTQSSRYLVKRTGEKVFLECVQDMDHENMFWYRQDPGLGLRLIYFSYDVKMKEKGDIPEGYSVSREKKERFSLILESASTNQTSMYLCTSSPGRQEAQYFGPGTRLLVL.